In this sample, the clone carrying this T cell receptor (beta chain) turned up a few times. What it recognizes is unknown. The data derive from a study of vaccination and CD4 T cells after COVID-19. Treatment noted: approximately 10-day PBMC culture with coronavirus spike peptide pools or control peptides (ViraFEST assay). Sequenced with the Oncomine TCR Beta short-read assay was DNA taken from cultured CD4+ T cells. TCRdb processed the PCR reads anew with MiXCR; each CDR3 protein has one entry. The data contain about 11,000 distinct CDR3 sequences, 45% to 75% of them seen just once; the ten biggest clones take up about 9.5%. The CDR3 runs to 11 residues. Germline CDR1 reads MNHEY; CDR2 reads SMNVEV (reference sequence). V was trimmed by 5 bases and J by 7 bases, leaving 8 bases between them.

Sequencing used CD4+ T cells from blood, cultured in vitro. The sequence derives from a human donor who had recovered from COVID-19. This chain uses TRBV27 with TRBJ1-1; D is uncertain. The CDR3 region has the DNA TGTGCCAGCAGTCCATATATTGAAGCTTTCTTT. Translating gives CASSPYIEAFF.